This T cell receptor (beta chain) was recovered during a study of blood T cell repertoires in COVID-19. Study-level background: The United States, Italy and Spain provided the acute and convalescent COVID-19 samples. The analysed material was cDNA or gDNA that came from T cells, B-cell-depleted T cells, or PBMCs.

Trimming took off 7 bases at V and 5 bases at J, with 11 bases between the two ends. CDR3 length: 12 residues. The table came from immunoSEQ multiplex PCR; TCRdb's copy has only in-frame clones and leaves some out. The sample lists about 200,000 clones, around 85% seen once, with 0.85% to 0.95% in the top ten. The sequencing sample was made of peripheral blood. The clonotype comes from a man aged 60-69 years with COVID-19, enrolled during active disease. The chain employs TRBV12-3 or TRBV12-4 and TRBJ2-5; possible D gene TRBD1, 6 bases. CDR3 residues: CASIRGGETQYF. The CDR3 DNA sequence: TGTGCCAGCATCAGGGGCGGTGAGACCCAGTACTTC.